Below are 8 T cell receptor beta chains sequenced from a single sample in a study of T cell responses to AZD1222 COVID-19 vaccine. Libraries were prepared by immunoSEQ multiplex PCR; TCRdb keeps only in-frame clonotypes and omits some of them. The profile shows some 120,000 clones, around 85% of them singletons. Sequenced here: peripheral blood, sampled on day 0 of MenACWY control vaccination. The receptors derive from an adult in good health.

The rearrangement joins TRBV9 to TRBJ2-6, with D possibly matching TRBD2 (5 bases). Germline V lookup: CDR1 SGDLS, CDR2 YYNGEE. V gave up 2 bases and J gave up 4 bases, with 10 bases separating them. The CDR3 totals 15 residues. In DNA, the CDR3 is TGTGCCAGCAGCGTTCGGGGTACCGGGGCCAACGTCCTGACTTTC. It yields the protein CASSVRGTGANVLTF. The full variable domain, in which reference TRBV9 and TRBJ2-6 provide the parts outside the CDR3, is DSGVTQTPKHLITATGQRVTLRCSPRSGDLSVYWYQQSLDQGLQFLIQYYNGEERAKGNILERFSAQQFPDLHSELNLSSLELGDSALYFCASSVRGTGANVLTFGAGSRLTVL.

This clone was recorded only once. The chain uses TRBV2 and TRBJ1-2; D gene ambiguous. The CDR3 spans 12 residues. Germline V CDR1 and CDR2: SNHLY, FYNNEI. The V gene lost 4 bases and the J gene lost 7 bases, with 10 bases spanning the gap. The CDR3 loop is CASSATLGGYTF. CDR3 nucleotide sequence: TGTGCCAGCAGTGCGACCCTGGGTGGCTACACCTTC.

V and J are TRBV14 and TRBJ1-2; 12 positions agree with TRBD1. Trimming removed 1 base from V and 7 bases from J; junction bases left unmatched: 7. The CDR3 has 16 residues. Germline V gene lookup returns CDR1 SGHDN and CDR2 FVKESK. The CDR3 DNA reads as TGTGCCAGCAGCCAAGTTGGGACAGGGGGCTTGTCTGGCTACACCTTC. This encodes CASSQVGTGGLSGYTF.

This chain joins TRBV18 and TRBJ2-7; D gene ambiguous. V was pared by 6 bases and J by 2 bases, with 14 bases between. Germline CDR1 KGHSH, CDR2 LQKENI. The CDR3 consists of 14 residues. The CDR3 protein is CASSLMDGPYEQYF. DNA for the CDR3: TGTGCCAGCTCCTTAATGGACGGACCCTACGAGCAGTACTTC.

As concerns this clone: The germline gene is not matched at one end of the junction; a read error may be the cause. This chain uses TRBV11-2 with TRBJ2-3; TRBD2 is a possible D gene (7 bases). Germline CDR1 SGHAT, CDR2 FQNNGV. This CDR3 is 15 amino acids long. Here the CDR3 DNA reads TGTGCCAGCAGCCTAGAGGGGGGGAGCACAGATACGCAGTATTTT. This codes for CASSLEGGSTDTQYF.

V usage is TRBV28 and J usage is TRBJ2-2; 7 bases fit TRBD2. J was trimmed by 0 bases and V by 7 bases; bases with no gene match: 2. Germline CDR1 reads MDHEN; CDR2 reads SYDVKM. The CDR3 is made up of 14 amino acids. CDR3: CASTGGANTGELFF. The CDR3 DNA is TGTGCCAGCACTGGGGGGGCGAACACCGGGGAGCTGTTTTTT.

V and J are TRBV18 and TRBJ2-7; 10 nucleotides match TRBD1. Unmatched junction bases numbered 12, after V lost 6 bases and J lost 1 base. Germline CDR1 reads KGHSH; CDR2 reads LQKENI. This CDR3 is 17 amino acids long. The CDR3 DNA reads as TGTGCCAGCTCTCTTTACTCCGGGACAGGGGTATCCTACGAGCAGTACTTC. It translates to CASSLYSGTGVSYEQYF.

This clone was seen once. The rearrangement uses TRBV11-3 and TRBJ1-1, with D unclear. The CDR3 totals 13 residues. CDR1 and CDR2 from the germline V gene are SGHNT and YENEEA. Trimming left V 0 bases short and J 10 bases short, with 12 bases between. The CDR3 nucleotides are TGTGCCAGCAGCTTAGATTCAGAGAGAAGAGCTTTCTTT. Amino acids: CASSLDSERRAFF.